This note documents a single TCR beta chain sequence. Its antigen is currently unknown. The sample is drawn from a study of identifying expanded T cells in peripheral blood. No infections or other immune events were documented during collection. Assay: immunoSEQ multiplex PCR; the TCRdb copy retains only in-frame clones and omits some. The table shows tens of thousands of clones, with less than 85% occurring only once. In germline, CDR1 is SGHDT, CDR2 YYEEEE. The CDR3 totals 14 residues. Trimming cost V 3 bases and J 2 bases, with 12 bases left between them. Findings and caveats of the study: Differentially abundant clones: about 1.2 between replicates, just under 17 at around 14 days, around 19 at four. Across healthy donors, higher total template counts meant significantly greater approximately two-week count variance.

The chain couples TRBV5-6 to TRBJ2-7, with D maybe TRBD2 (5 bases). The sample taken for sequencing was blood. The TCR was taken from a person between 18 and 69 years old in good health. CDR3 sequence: CASSWTDGAYEQYF. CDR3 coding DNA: TGTGCCAGCAGCTGGACGGACGGGGCCTACGAGCAGTACTTC.